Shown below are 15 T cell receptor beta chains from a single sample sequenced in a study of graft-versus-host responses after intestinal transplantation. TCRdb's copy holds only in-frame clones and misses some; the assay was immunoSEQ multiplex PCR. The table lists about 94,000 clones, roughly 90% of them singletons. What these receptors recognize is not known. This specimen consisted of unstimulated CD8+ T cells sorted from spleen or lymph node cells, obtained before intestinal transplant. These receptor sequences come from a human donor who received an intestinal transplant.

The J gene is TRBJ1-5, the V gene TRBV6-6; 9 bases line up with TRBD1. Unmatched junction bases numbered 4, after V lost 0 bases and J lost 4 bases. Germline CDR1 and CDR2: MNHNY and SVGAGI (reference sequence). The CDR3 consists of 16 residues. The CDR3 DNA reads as TGTGCCAGCAGTTACTCGGACAGGGGAGGAAATCAGCCCCAGCATTTT. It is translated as CASSYSDRGGNQPQHF.

This CDR3 is CASSSAGYQSSYNEQFF. The CDR3 DNA reads TGCGCCAGCAGCTCGGCAGGTTACCAGAGCTCCTACAATGAGCAGTTCTTC. The V gene is TRBV4-3, the J gene TRBJ2-1; D unclear. The V end was cut by 5 bases, the J end by 0 bases, with 17 bases between. The CDR3 is made up of 17 amino acids. CDR1 is LGHNA, CDR2 YSLEER, per germline.

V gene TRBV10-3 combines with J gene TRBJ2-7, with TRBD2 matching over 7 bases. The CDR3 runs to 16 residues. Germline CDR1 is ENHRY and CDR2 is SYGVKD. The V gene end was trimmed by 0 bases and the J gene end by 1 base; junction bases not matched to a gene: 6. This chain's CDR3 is CAISESRVGGSYEQYF. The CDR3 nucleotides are TGTGCCATCAGTGAGTCGAGGGTGGGGGGGTCCTACGAGCAGTACTTC.

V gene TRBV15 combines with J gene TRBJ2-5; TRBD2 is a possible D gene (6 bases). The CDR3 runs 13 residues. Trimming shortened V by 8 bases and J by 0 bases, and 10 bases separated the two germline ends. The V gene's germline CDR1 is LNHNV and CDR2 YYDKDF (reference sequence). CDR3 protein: CATWGENQETQYF. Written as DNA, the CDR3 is TGTGCCACCTGGGGGGAGAACCAAGAGACCCAGTACTTC.

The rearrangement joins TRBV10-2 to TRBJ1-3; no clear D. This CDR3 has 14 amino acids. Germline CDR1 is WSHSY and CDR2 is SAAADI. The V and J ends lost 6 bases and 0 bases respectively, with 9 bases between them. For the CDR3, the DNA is TGCGCCAGCAGGGACTCTTACTCTGGAAACACCATATATTTT. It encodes CASRDSYSGNTIYF.

The CDR3 spells CASSLSGEDFQETQYF. The CDR3 DNA reads as TGTGCCAGCAGCCTAAGCGGCGAGGACTTCCAAGAGACCCAGTACTTC. V and J are TRBV27 and TRBJ2-5; a weak D match, TRBD2 (5 bases). CDR1 is MNHEY and CDR2 is SMNVEV in the germline V gene (reference sequence). Trimming stripped 6 bases from V and 1 base from J, with 18 bases between. The CDR3 spans 16 residues.

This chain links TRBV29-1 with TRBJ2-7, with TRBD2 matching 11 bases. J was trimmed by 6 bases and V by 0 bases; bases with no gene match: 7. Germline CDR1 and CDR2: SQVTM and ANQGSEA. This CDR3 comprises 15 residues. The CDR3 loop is CSVEEWLAGGIEQYF. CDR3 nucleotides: TGCAGCGTTGAAGAGTGGCTAGCGGGGGGTATCGAGCAGTACTTC.

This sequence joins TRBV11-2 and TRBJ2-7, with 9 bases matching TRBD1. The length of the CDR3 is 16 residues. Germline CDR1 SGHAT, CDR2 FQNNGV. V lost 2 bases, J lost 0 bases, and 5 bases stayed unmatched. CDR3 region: CASSLIGTGTSYEQYF. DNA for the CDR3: TGTGCCAGCAGCTTAATCGGGACAGGGACCTCCTACGAGCAGTACTTC.

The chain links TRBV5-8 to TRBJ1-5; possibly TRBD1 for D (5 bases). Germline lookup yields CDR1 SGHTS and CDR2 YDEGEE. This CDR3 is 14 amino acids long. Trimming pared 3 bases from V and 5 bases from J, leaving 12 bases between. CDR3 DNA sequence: TGTGCCAGCAGCTCGGGGACTTGGGATCAGCCCCAGCATTTT. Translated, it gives CASSSGTWDQPQHF.

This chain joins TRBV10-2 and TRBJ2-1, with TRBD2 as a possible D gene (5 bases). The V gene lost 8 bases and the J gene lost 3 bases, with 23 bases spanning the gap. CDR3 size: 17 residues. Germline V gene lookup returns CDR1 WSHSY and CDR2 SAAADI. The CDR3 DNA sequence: TGCGCCAGCCCTCCTAGCCCCCCAGGTCCGGTCTACAATGAGCAGTTCTTC. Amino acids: CASPPSPPGPVYNEQFF.

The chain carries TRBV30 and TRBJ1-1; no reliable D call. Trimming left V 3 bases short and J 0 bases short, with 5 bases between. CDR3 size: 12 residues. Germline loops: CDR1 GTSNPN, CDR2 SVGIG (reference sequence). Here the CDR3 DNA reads TGTGCCTGGAGGTATATGAACACTGAAGCTTTCTTT. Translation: CAWRYMNTEAFF. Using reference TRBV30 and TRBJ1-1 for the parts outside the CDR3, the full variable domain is SQTIHQWPATLVQPVGSPLSLECTVEGTSNPNLYWYRQAAGRGLQLLFYSVGIGQISSEVPQNLSASRPQDRQFILSSKKLLLSDSGFYLCAWRYMNTEAFFGQGTRLTVV.

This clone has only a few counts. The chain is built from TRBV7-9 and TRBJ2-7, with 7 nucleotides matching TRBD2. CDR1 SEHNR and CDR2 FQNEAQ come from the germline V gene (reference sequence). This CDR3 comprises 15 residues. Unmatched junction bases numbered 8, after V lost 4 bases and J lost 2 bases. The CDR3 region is CASSWTGTNPYEQYF. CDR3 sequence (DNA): TGTGCCAGCAGCTGGACCGGGACTAACCCCTACGAGCAGTACTTC.

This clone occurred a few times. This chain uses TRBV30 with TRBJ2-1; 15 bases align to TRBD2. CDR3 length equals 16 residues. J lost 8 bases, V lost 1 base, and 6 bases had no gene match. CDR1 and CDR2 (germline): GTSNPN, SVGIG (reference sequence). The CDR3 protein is CAWSAGTSGRSDEQFF. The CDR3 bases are TGTGCCTGGAGTGCCGGGACTAGCGGGAGGAGCGATGAGCAGTTCTTC.

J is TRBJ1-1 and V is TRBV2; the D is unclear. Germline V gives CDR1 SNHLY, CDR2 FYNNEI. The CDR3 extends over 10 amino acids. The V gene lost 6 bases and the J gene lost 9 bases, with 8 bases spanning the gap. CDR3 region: CASSAEKAFF. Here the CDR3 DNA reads TGTGCCAGCAGCGCGGAGAAAGCTTTCTTT. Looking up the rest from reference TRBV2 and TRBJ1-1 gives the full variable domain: EPEVTQTPSHQVTQMGQEVILRCVPISNHLYFYWYRQILGQKVEFLVSFYNNEISEKSEIFDDQFSVERPDGSNFTLKIRSTKLEDSAMYFCASSAEKAFFGQGTRLTVV.

In nucleotides, the CDR3 is TGCGCCAGCAGCTTGTCAGGCGATGAGCAGTTCTTC. This sequence encodes CASSLSGDEQFF. The chain uses TRBV5-1 and TRBJ2-1, with D unresolved. CDR3 size: 12 residues. Germline V gene lookup returns CDR1 SGHRS and CDR2 YFSETQ. V was shortened by 1 base and J by 8 bases, with 7 bases between the two germline ends.